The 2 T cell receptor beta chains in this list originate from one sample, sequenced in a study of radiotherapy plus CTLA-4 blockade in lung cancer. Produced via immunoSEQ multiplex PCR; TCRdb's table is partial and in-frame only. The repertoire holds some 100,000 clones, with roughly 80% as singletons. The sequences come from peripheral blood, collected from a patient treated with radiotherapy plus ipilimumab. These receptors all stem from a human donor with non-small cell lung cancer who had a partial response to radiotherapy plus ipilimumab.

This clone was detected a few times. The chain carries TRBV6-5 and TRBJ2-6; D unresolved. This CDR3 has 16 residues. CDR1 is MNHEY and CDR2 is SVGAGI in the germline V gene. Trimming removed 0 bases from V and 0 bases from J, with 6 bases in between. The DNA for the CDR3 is TGTGCCAGCAGTTACTCCTCGGGCTCTGGGGCCAACGTCCTGACTTTC. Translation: CASSYSSGSGANVLTF.

The CDR3 here is CAWSVSGNIEQFF. The CDR3 DNA follows: TGTGCCTGGAGTGTATCGGGGAATATTGAGCAGTTCTTC. The chain recombines TRBV30 with TRBJ2-1; tentatively, D is TRBD2 (5 bases). The CDR3 length is 13 residues. V lost 0 bases and J 9 bases, leaving 12 bases between the germline ends. The germline gives CDR1 GTSNPN, CDR2 SVGIG (reference sequence). The entire variable domain, with the rest obtained from reference TRBV30 and TRBJ2-1, is as follows: SQTIHQWPATLVQPVGSPLSLECTVEGTSNPNLYWYRQAAGRGLQLLFYSVGIGQISSEVPQNLSASRPQDRQFILSSKKLLLSDSGFYLCAWSVSGNIEQFFGPGTRLTVL.